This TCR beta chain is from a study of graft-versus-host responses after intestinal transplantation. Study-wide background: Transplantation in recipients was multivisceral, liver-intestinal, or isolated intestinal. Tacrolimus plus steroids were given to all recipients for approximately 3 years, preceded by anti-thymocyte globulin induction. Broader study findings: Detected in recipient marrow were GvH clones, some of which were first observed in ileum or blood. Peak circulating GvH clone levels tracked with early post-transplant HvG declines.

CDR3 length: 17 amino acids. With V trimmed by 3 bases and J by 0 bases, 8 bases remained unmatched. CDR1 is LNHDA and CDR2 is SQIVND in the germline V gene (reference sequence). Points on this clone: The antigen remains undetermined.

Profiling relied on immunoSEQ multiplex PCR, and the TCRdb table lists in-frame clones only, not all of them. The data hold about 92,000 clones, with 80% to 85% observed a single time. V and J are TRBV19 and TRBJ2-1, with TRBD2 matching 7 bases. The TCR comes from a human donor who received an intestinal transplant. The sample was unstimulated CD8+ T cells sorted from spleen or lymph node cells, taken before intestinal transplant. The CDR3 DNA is TGTGCCAGTAGTATTAGGCGAGGCGGGAGCTCCTACAATGAGCAGTTCTTC. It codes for CASSIRRGGSSYNEQFF.